This TCR beta chain was retrieved from a study of glioma-infiltrating T cells. The iRepertoire nested amplicon-rescue multiplex PCR amplified TCR alpha and beta CDR3s from RNA. Each CDR3 protein is one row after TCRdb ran MiXCR on the multiplex PCR reads. This table has some 110,000 distinct CDR3 sequences, about 23% appearing once. This clonotype was counted many times. The germline gives CDR1 SGHTA, CDR2 FQGNSA. Trimming took 6 bases from V and 3 from J, leaving 9 bases between them. The CDR3 has 13 residues. The clonotype originates from a human donor with low-grade glioma or glioblastoma, undergoing nonglioma brain surgery, or in good health (not recorded which). The chain is built from TRBV7-2 and TRBJ2-1, with no clear D. Specimen: glioma tissue, nonneoplastic brain tissue, or PBMCs (not recorded which). The CDR3 DNA follows: TGTGCCAGCAGACGTACGAACTACAATGAGCAGTTCTTC. Translated, it gives CASRRTNYNEQFF.